This record looks at one TCR beta chain sequence and its context. What it recognizes is unknown. The data belong to a study of identifying expanded T cells in peripheral blood. Notes on the study in general: Roughly two-week clone count variance significantly increased as total template count grew. Differentially abundant clones: around 1.2 between replicates, roughly 16 at around 14 days, over 18 at four.

Sequenced by immunoSEQ multiplex PCR; TCRdb stores in-frame clones only, minus some. The repertoire has over 100,000 clones, about 91% of them found once; the top ten carry about 14%. The CDR3 is 13 residues long. Germline CDR1 reads SGHNT; CDR2 reads YYREEE (reference sequence). V was trimmed by 0 bases and J by 5 bases, leaving 6 bases between them. The gene calls are TRBV5-4 and TRBJ1-5; no definite D call. This receptor was identified in a person aged 18 to 75 in good health. Sequenced sample: blood. CDR3 residues: CASSLGGDQPQHF. The CDR3 DNA is TGTGCCAGCAGCTTGGGGGGAGATCAGCCCCAGCATTTT.